This T cell receptor beta chain was identified in a study of OX40 agonist ivuxolimab in advanced cancers. Study summary: Patients took ivuxolimab, an agonistic anti-OX40 (CD134) antibody. General study points: Low normalized T-cell clonal expansion was also seen in some nonresponders.

Sequenced by immunoSEQ multiplex PCR; TCRdb stores in-frame clones only, minus some. Here the sample spans around 43,000 clones, approximately 86% being singletons. On this clone itself: Antigen unknown.

The germline V and J ends were trimmed by 2 bases and 0 bases, with 5 bases remaining between them. There are 12 residues in the CDR3. The germline V gene has CDR1 SQVTM and CDR2 ANQGSEA. Drawing of blood for sampling happened at baseline, at cycle 4 day 1, and at cycle 7 day 1. The source is an adult with an advanced solid tumor such as melanoma, head and neck, liver or kidney cancer. The sample here was CD4+ or CD8+ T cells sorted from blood, taken in a trial of the OX40 agonist ivuxolimab. This rearrangement joins TRBV29-1 to TRBJ2-7; D unclear. The CDR3 loop is CSVESRSYEQYF. CDR3 DNA: TGCAGCGTTGAATCTCGCTCCTACGAGCAGTACTTC.